One sample yielded the 8 T cell receptor beta chains listed below, sequenced in a study of cytomegalovirus exposure and HLA in healthy donors. Sequencing was performed with immunoSEQ multiplex PCR; in TCRdb, only in-frame clones are kept and a portion is missing. Seen here are about 130,000 clones, 85% to 90% observed once, and the top ten hold 1% to 1.4%. Sample: PBMCs. Receptor source: a woman aged 18 to 35 in good health and CMV-seronegative.

The V gene is TRBV29-1, the J gene TRBJ2-1; D is undetermined. V was shortened by 0 bases and J by 6 bases, with 15 bases between the two germline ends. CDR1 and CDR2 from the germline V gene are SQVTM and ANQGSEA. This CDR3 has 15 amino acids. The DNA for the CDR3 is TGCAGCGTTGAAGATCAAGTCTTAGCCTCCAATGAGCAGTTCTTC. Encoded protein: CSVEDQVLASNEQFF.

The J gene is TRBJ1-5, the V gene TRBV27, with D possibly matching TRBD1 (6 bases). CDR1 is MNHEY, CDR2 SMNVEV, per germline (reference sequence). This CDR3 contains 16 residues. Trimming stripped 6 bases from V and 5 bases from J, with 20 bases between. The CDR3 here is CASSKSDSSPYQPQHF. The DNA for the CDR3 is TGTGCCAGCAGCAAGTCGGACAGCAGCCCTTATCAGCCCCAGCATTTT.

V and J are TRBV30 and TRBJ2-1; tentatively, D is TRBD2 (6 bases). The CDR3 has 19 amino acids. Germline V CDR1 and CDR2: GTSNPN, SVGIG (reference sequence). V was pared by 5 bases and J by 4 bases, with 30 bases between. CDR3 nucleotides: TGTGCCTGGTCCTGGGACTTAAAAGCCCCGGGGAGGTTTTACAATGAGCAGTTCTTC. Amino acid sequence: CAWSWDLKAPGRFYNEQFF.

This chain uses TRBV6-5 with TRBJ1-5, with TRBD1 as a possible D gene (6 bases). Germline V gene sequence: CDR1 MNHEY, CDR2 SVGAGI. The CDR3 spans 15 residues. The germline V and J ends were trimmed by 8 bases and 1 base, with 15 bases remaining between them. The CDR3, as DNA: TGTGCCAGCCAAGGGGGGGGTCGGAGCAATCAGCCCCAGCATTTT. Protein product: CASQGGGRSNQPQHF.

Comment on this clone: No conserved phenylalanine or tryptophan ends this CDR3, so it is likely a read error. This rearrangement joins TRBV2 to TRBJ1-6; D may be TRBD1 (5 bases). Germline loops: CDR1 SNHLY, CDR2 FYNNEI. V was trimmed by 6 bases and J by 7 bases, leaving 13 bases between them. The CDR3 covers 14 residues. CDR3 amino acids: CASRKGTENSPLHL. The CDR3 bases are TGTGCCAGCAGGAAGGGGACTGAGAATTCACCCCTCCACCTT.

J is TRBJ2-3 and V is TRBV10-3; TRBD1 is a possible D gene (5 bases). Germline lookup yields CDR1 ENHRY and CDR2 SYGVKD. This CDR3 is built from 14 residues. Trimming removed 6 bases at V and 0 bases at J, with 10 bases between. CDR3 in amino acids: CAIRTVSSTDTQYF. DNA of the CDR3: TGTGCCATCAGGACAGTGTCTAGCACAGATACGCAGTATTTT.

The CDR3 reads CASSLMSYTEAFF. The CDR3 region has the DNA TGTGCCAGCAGTTTAATGTCATACACTGAAGCTTTCTTT. The chain joins TRBV28 to TRBJ1-1; D gene uncertain. This CDR3 region has 13 residues. Trimming pared 2 bases from V and 3 bases from J, leaving 7 bases between. Germline lookup yields CDR1 MDHEN and CDR2 SYDVKM.

This sequence joins TRBV2 and TRBJ2-7; TRBD1 agrees at 9 bases. The CDR3 extends over 14 amino acids. The ends lost 11 bases at V and 5 bases at J; junction bases unmatched: 13. Germline V lookup: CDR1 SNHLY, CDR2 FYNNEI. CDR3 sequence (DNA): TGTGCCCAACTTGGGACAGGGATGATTGACGAGCAGTACGTC. It specifies CAQLGTGMIDEQYV.